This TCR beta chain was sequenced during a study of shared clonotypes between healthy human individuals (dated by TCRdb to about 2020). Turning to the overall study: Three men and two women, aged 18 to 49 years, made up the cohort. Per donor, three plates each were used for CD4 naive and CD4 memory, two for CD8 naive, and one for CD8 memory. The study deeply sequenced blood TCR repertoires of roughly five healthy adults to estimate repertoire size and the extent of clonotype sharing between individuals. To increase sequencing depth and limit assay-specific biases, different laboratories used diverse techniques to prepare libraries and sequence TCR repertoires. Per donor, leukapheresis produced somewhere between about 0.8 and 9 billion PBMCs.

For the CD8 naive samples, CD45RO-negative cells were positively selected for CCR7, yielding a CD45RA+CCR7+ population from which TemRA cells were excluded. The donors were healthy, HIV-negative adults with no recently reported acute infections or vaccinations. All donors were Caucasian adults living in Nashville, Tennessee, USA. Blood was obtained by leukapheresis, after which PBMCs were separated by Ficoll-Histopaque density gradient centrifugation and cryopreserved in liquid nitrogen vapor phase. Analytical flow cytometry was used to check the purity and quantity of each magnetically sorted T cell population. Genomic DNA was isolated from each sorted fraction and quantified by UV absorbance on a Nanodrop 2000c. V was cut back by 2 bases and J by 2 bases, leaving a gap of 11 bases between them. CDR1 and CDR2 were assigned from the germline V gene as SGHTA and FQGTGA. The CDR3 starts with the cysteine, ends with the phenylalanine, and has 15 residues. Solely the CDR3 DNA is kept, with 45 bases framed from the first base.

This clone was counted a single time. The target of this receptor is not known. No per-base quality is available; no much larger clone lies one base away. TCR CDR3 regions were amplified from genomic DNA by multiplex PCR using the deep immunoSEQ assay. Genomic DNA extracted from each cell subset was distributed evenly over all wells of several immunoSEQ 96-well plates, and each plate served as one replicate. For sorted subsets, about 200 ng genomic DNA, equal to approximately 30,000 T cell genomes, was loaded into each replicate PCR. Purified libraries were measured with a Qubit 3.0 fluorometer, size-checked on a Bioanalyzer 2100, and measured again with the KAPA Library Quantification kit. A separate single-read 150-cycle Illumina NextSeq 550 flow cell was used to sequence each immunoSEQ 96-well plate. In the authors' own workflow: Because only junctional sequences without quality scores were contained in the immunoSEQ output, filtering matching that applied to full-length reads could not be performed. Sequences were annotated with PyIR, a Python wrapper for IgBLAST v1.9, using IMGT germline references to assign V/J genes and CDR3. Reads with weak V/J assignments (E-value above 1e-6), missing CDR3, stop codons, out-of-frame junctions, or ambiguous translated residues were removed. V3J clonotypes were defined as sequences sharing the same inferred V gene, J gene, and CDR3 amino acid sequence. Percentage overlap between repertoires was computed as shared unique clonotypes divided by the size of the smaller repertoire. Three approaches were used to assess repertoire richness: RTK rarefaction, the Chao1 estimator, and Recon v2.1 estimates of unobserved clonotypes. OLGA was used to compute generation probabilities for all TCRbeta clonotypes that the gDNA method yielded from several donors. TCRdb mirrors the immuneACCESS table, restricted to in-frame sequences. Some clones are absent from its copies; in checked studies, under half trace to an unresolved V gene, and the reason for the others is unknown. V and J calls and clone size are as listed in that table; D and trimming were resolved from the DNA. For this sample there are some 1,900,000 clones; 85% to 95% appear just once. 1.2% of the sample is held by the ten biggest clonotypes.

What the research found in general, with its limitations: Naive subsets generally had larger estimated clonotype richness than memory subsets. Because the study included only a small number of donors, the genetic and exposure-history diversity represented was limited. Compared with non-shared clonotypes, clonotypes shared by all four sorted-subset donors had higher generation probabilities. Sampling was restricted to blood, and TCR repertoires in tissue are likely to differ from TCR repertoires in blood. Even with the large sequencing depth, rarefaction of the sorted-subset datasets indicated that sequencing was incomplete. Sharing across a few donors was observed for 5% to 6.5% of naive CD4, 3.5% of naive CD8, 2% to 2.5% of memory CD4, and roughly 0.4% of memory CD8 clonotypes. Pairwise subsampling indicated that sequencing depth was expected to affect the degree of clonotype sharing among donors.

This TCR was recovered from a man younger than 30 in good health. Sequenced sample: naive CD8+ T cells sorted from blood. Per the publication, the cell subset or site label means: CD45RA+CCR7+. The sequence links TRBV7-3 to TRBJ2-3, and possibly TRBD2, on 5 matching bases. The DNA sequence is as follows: TGTGCCAGCAGCTTATGGGTAGCGAACACAGATACGCAGTATTTT. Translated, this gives CASSLWVANTDTQYF.